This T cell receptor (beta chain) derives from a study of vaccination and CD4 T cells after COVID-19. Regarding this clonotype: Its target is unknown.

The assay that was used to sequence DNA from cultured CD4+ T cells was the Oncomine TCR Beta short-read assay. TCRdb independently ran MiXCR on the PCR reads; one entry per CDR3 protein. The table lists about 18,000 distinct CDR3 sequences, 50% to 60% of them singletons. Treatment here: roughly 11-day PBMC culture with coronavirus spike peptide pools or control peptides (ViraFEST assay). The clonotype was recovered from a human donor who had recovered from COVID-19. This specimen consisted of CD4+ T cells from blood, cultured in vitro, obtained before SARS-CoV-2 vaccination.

The CDR3 nucleotides read TGTGCCAGCAGTTTGGTGTTTAGTGAAAAACTGTTTTTT. Amino acid sequence: CASSLVFSEKLFF. V gene TRBV27 combines with J gene TRBJ1-4; D unclear. The length of the CDR3 is 13 residues. Germline lookup yields CDR1 MNHEY and CDR2 SMNVEV (reference sequence). Trimming cost V 3 bases and J 7 bases, with 9 bases left between them.